The source of this T cell receptor (beta chain) is a study of T-cell reconstitution after alpha-beta-depleted transplantation in children. General observations from the study: T cells produced anew were the main source of T-cell counts and diversity one year after transplant. Several hundred graft clones that had expanded were reportedly the source of alpha-beta T cells about two months after transplant. Some patients' high day-60 TCRbeta diversity was traced to surviving recipient T cells and thymic progenitors.

Looked up from germline, CDR1 is MNHNS and CDR2 is SASEGT. Trimming cost V 6 bases and J 4 bases, with 18 bases left between them. This CDR3 has 15 amino acids. As for this clonotype: Antigen specificity is unknown.

TCRbeta library preparation incorporated unique molecular identifiers. TCRdb processed the PCR reads anew with MiXCR; each CDR3 protein has one entry. The repertoire holds under 85,000 distinct CDR3 sequences, 15% to 20% seen once, with approximately 55% in the top ten. The chain links TRBV6-1 to TRBJ2-5; possibly TRBD2 for D (5 bases). Sequenced material: PBMCs, mostly from graft donor cells, taken 360 days after TCRalphabeta/CD19-depleted stem cell transplant. This receptor was taken from a male patient aged 2 to 10 who had a stem cell transplant for acute lymphoblastic leukemia, so the T cells may come from the graft donor. The CDR3 loop reads CASRARTRLGETQYF. The CDR3, as DNA: TGTGCCAGCAGGGCCCGGACTCGCCTAGGAGAGACCCAGTACTTC.